Presented here are 11 T cell receptor beta chains from one specimen sequenced in a study of chemoradiotherapy in HPV16-positive cancers. Profiled with immunoSEQ multiplex PCR; TCRdb holds only in-frame clones, not every one. The sample includes about 460 clones, approximately 90% of them seen just once. Material: tumor tissue, obtained from a patient who underwent chemoradiotherapy. All receptors come from a human donor with HPV-associated anogenital cancer.

The count of this clone is one. V and J are TRBV27 and TRBJ2-7; D call uncertain. Trimming left V 2 bases short and J 1 base short, with 6 bases between. CDR1 is MNHEY and CDR2 is SMNVEV in the germline V gene (reference sequence). This CDR3 region has 13 residues. The CDR3 DNA reads TGTGCCAGCAGTTTAACCAGGTCCTACGAGCAGTACTTC. It encodes CASSLTRSYEQYF.

A few counts support this clone. This rearrangement joins TRBV7-9 to TRBJ1-1, with D uncertain. CDR1 SEHNR and CDR2 FQNEAQ come from the germline V gene (reference sequence). Between the trimmed V and J ends, which lost 0 bases and 6 bases, there was a span of 8 bases. This CDR3 contains 13 residues. The CDR3 loop reads CASSLAAGAEAFF. The CDR3, as DNA: TGTGCCAGCAGCTTAGCGGCGGGAGCTGAAGCTTTCTTT.

The V gene is TRBV14, the J gene TRBJ2-7, with a tentative D call TRBD2 (6 bases). Trimming left V 0 bases short and J 2 bases short, with 11 bases between. The germline CDR1 and CDR2 sequences are SGHDN and FVKESK. This CDR3 region has 15 residues. Here the CDR3 DNA reads TGTGCCAGCAGCCAAGATCGGGCGGGGACCTACGAGCAGTACTTC. Its protein product is CASSQDRAGTYEQYF.

The chain recombines TRBV7-9 with TRBJ1-5, with D uncertain. Per germline, CDR1 SEHNR and CDR2 FQNEAQ (reference sequence). The CDR3 runs 17 residues. V was pared by 5 bases and J by 0 bases, with 17 bases between. DNA for the CDR3: TGTGCCAGCAGCCAAACGGACGGATCCTATAGCAATCAGCCCCAGCATTTT. Residues: CASSQTDGSYSNQPQHF.

The gene calls are TRBV11-2 and TRBJ2-3; TRBD2 agrees at 9 bases. This CDR3 spans 12 amino acids. Trimming took 5 bases from V and 12 from J; bases not matched to a gene: 6. Germline assignment: CDR1 SGHAT and CDR2 FQNNGV. CDR3 DNA sequence: TGTGCCAGCAGCGAACAAGCGGGGGGACAGTATTTT. It specifies CASSEQAGGQYF.

Written as DNA, the CDR3 is TGTGCCTGGAGAGGGGGGGGTAGCTCCTACAATGAGCAGTTCTTC. Translated, it gives CAWRGGGSSYNEQFF. The rearrangement uses TRBV30 and TRBJ2-1; possibly TRBD2 for D (7 bases). CDR1 and CDR2 from the germline V gene are GTSNPN and SVGIG (reference sequence). There are 15 residues in the CDR3. Trimming pared 3 bases from V and 0 bases from J, leaving 12 bases between.

The chain recombines TRBV5-1 with TRBJ1-3; tentative D call: TRBD1 (5 bases). V lost 4 bases and J 0 bases, leaving 14 bases between the germline ends. This CDR3 region has 16 residues. Germline V gives CDR1 SGHRS, CDR2 YFSETQ. CDR3 protein: CASSQAGTNSGNTIYF. The CDR3 bases are TGCGCCAGCAGCCAAGCTGGGACCAACTCTGGAAACACCATATATTTT.

This clone showed up just a few times. This sequence joins TRBV5-4 and TRBJ2-3, with 7 nucleotides matching TRBD1. The CDR3 is 16 amino acids. Looked up from germline, CDR1 is SGHNT and CDR2 is YYREEE (reference sequence). Trimming at V came to 4 bases and at J to 6 bases, leaving 14 bases not matched to a gene. The CDR3 nucleotides read TGTGCCAGCAGCCTTTATCCTACAGGGACAGCGGATACGCAGTATTTT. Its translation is CASSLYPTGTADTQYF. Using reference TRBV5-4 and TRBJ2-3 for the parts outside the CDR3, the full variable domain is ETGVTQSPTHLIKTRGQQVTLRCSSQSGHNTVSWYQQALGQGPQFIFQYYREEENGRGNFPPRFSGLQFPNYSSELNVNALELDDSALYLCASSLYPTGTADTQYFGPGTRLTVL.

The CDR3 protein is CASSYSNSPFQPQHF. The DNA of the CDR3 is TGTGCCAGCAGTTACTCGAACAGTCCTTTTCAGCCCCAGCATTTT. The chain uses TRBV6-5 and TRBJ1-5; no clear D gene. The V end was cut by 0 bases, the J end by 6 bases, with 12 bases between. The CDR3 runs to 15 residues. From germline, CDR1 is MNHEY and CDR2 SVGAGI.

The gene calls are TRBV5-8 and TRBJ1-4; D unresolved. Germline lookup yields CDR1 SGHTS and CDR2 YDEGEE. V was cut by 0 bases and J by 9 bases, with 9 bases left in between. The length of the CDR3 is 13 residues. The CDR3 loop reads CASSLVQVKKLFF. CDR3 nucleotide sequence: TGTGCCAGCAGCTTGGTTCAGGTGAAAAAACTGTTTTTT.

The chain carries TRBV7-6 and TRBJ2-1; 9 nucleotides align to TRBD2. V trimming: 5 bases; J trimming: 5 bases; junction bases outside the gene matches: 4. Looked up from germline, CDR1 is SGHVS and CDR2 is FNYEAQ. The CDR3 totals 14 residues. The CDR3 DNA is TGTGCCAGCAGCCCCCAGCGGGGGGACAATGAGCAGTTCTTC. Amino acids: CASSPQRGDNEQFF.